The clone carrying this T cell receptor beta chain was picked up many times. Its antigen is not known. Healthy Caucasian donors formed the entire cohort. Germline CDR1 reads MNHNY; CDR2 reads SVGAGI (reference sequence). This CDR3 is 12 amino acids long. Deletions cut 2 bases from V and 12 bases from J, with 11 bases between. This sample is drawn from a study of identical twins. General observations from the study: Its conclusions, products of cross-sectional statistical analysis, did not come from following the same donors. Among out-of-frame alpha sequences shared by twins, low generation probability occurred in excess. Researchers reported weaker excess twin sharing in beta out-of-frame sequences.

One entry per CDR3 protein, called by TCRdb with MiXCR from the 5' RACE reads. This table has a few hundred thousand distinct CDR3 sequences, 8.5% to 10% appearing once. The chain carries TRBV6-6 and TRBJ2-1; D not certain. Sequencing was done on a sample of naive T cells sorted from blood. This receptor was taken from a woman aged 50 to 60 in good health. Here the CDR3 DNA reads TGTGCCAGCAGTTACGCCGGACGCGGGCAGTTCTTC. Translating it yields CASSYAGRGQFF.